This TCR beta chain was obtained from a study of T cells in Graves' hyperthyroidism and ophthalmopathy. The table lists this clonotype with many counts. Its antigen is currently unknown. The V end lost 3 bases, the J end lost 9 bases, and 15 bases lay between the germline ends. From germline, CDR1 is MNHNY and CDR2 SVGAGI (reference sequence). The length of the CDR3 is 14 residues. RNA transcripts yielded amplified TCR beta CDR3 regions. HTBI primers drove first-round RT-PCR of the TCR CDR3. Using its own MiXCR run on the multiplex PCR reads, TCRdb lists one record per CDR3 protein. The data hold hundreds of thousands of distinct CDR3 sequences, with roughly 14% observed a single time. Findings and caveats of the study: From stable hyperthyroidism, ophthalmopathy was separated by a 13 V-J model. Blood also showed most of the thyroid clonotypes that were expanded above 0.001.

This receptor was obtained from a young man with Graves' ophthalmopathy. Sequences were obtained from blood. The chain joins TRBV6-6 to TRBJ2-1; the D gene is possibly TRBD1 (6 bases). The CDR3 protein is CASSYSDSDGEQFF. CDR3 coding DNA: TGTGCCAGCAGTTATTCGGACAGTGATGGTGAGCAGTTCTTC.